These T cell receptor beta chains were read from a single sample in a study of blood T cells in healthy people across ages. TCRdb called the 5' RACE reads again in MiXCR, with one record for every CDR3 protein. The sample has more than 800,000 distinct CDR3 sequences, more than 25% seen once. The sample consisted of blood. The receptor set was obtained from a woman of 80 years or more in good health. Each CDR3 is given with its conserved first and last residue.

length	V	J	CDR3
14	TRBV12-3/TRBV12-4	TRBJ2-7	CASSLSSSGYEQYF
11	TRBV7-2	TRBJ2-2	CASTLTGELFF
13	TRBV12-3/TRBV12-4	TRBJ2-5	CASSLESAETQYF
13	TRBV2	TRBJ2-5	CASLAAPKETQYF
14	TRBV7-2	TRBJ2-7	CASSPDGTAYEQYF
16	TRBV20-1	TRBJ2-2	CSARGGAGANTGELFF
15	TRBV7-2	TRBJ2-3	CASRPQAGRTDTQYF
14	TRBV28	TRBJ1-6	CASIGGVGNSPLHF
13	TRBV6-5	TRBJ2-7	CASSLSPNYEQYF
16	TRBV28	TRBJ1-4	CASTSNRVLANEKLFF
14	TRBV7-6	TRBJ2-3	CASSPGTNQDTQYF
15	TRBV5-1	TRBJ2-3	CASSHGGGDTDTQYF
18	TRBV7-2	TRBJ2-1	CASSLYGRPLAGGGEQFF
15	TRBV20-1	TRBJ2-3	CSARRNGGAKDTQYF
14	TRBV7-2	TRBJ2-1	CASSWGLGRDEQFF
12	TRBV6-2/TRBV6-3	TRBJ2-1	CASSPGLVGQFF
13	TRBV5-4	TRBJ2-7	CAYGVVNSYEQYF
14	TRBV11-2	TRBJ1-2	CAGSQGSGDYGYTF
14	TRBV5-1	TRBJ2-1	CASSLGRTYNEQFF
15	TRBV28	TRBJ2-4	CASSLWRQGKNIQYF
15	TRBV27	TRBJ1-5	CASSPQTGPSQPQHF
15	TRBV10-3	TRBJ1-1	CAISRTGGGNTEAFF
14	TRBV20-1	TRBJ2-1	CSAPSDRGWDEQFF
16	TRBV5-6	TRBJ2-5	CASSRLAGGTQETQYF
23	TRBV3-1	TRBJ2-5	CASSQGSLLILGGFNHRQETQYF
17	TRBV6-5	TRBJ2-3	CASSYSPPRGATDTQYF
15	TRBV4-3	TRBJ1-3	CASSQLTGAGNTIYF
17	TRBV7-2	TRBJ2-1	CAGSLALAGALDNEQFF
16	TRBV18	TRBJ1-1	CASSPRVPNADTEAFF
15	TRBV20-1	TRBJ2-3	CSARETGRSTDTQYF
14	TRBV20-1	TRBJ1-1	CSASRGPLGTEAFF
15	TRBV5-1	TRBJ1-6	CASSLAGRRYSPLHF